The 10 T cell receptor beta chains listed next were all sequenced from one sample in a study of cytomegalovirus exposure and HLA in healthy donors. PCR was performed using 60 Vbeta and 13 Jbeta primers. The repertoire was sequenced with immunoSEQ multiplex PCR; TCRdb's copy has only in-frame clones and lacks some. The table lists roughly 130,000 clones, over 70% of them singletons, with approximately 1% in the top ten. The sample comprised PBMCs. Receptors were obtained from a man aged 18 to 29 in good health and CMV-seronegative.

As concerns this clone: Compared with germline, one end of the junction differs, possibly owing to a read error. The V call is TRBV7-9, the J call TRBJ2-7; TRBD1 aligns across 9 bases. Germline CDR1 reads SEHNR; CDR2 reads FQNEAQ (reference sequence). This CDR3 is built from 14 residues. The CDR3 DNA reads TGTTCCAGCAGCTTAACAGGGGGCAAATTCGAGCAGTACTTC. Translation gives CSSSLTGGKFEQYF.

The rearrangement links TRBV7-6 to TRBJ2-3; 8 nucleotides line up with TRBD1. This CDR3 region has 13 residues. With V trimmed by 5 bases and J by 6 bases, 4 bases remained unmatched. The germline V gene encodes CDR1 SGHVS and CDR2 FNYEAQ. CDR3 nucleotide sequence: TGTGCCAGCAGCAGAAACAGGGGGGATACGCAGTATTTT. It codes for CASSRNRGDTQYF.

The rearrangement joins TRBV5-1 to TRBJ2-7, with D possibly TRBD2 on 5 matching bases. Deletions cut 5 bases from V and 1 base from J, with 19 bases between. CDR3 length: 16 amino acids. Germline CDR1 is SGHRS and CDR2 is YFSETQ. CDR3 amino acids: CASSGSLRAASYEQYF. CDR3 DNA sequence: TGCGCCAGCAGTGGGTCCCTGAGGGCCGCATCCTACGAGCAGTACTTC.

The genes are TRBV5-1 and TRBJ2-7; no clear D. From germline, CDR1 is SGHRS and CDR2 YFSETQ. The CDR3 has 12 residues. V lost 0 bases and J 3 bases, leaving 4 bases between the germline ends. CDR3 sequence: CASSLDGYEQYF. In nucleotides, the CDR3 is TGCGCCAGCAGCTTGGACGGCTACGAGCAGTACTTC.

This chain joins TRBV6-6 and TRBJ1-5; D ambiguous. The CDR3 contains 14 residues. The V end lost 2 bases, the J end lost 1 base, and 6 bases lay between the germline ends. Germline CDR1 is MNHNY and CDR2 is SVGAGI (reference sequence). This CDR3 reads CASSYPRSNQPQHF. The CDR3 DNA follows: TGTGCCAGCAGTTACCCCAGGAGCAATCAGCCCCAGCATTTT.

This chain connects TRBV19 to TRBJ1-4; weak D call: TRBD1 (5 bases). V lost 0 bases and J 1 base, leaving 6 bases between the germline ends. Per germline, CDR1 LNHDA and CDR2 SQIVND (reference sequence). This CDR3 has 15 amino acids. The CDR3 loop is CASSIDRGTNEKLFF. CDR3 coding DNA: TGTGCCAGTAGTATAGATAGGGGAACTAATGAAAAACTGTTTTTT.

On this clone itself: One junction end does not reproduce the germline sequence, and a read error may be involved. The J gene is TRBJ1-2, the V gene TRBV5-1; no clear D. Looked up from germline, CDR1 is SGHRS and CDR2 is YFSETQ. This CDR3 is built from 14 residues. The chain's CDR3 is CASSLVAGSYGCTF. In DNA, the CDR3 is TGCGCCAGCAGCTTGGTGGCCGGTAGCTATGGCTGCACCTTC.

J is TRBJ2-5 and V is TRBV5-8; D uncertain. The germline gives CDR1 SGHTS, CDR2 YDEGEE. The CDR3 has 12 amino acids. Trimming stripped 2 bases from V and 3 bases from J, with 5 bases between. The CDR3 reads CASSFFKETQYF. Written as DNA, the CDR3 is TGTGCCAGCAGCTTCTTTAAAGAGACCCAGTACTTC.

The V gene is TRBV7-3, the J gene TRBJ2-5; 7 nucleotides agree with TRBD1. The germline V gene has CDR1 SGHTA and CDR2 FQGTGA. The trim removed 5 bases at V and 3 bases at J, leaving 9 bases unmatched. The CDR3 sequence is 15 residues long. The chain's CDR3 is CASSLRPGQKETQYF. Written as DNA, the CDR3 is TGTGCCAGCAGCCTTCGACCGGGACAGAAAGAGACCCAGTACTTC.

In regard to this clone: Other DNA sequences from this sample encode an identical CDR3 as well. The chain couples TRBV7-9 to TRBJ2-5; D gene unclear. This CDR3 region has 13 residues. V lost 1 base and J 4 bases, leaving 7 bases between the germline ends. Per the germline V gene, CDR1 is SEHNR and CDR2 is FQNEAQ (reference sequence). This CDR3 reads CASSLGYRETQYF. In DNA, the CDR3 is TGTGCCAGCAGCTTAGGCTACAGAGAGACCCAGTACTTC.